Presented here are 12 T cell receptor beta chains from one specimen sequenced in a study of T-cell reconstitution after alpha-beta-depleted transplantation in children (dated by TCRdb to about 2016). What the study reported, not specific to this receptor: Over subsequent months, a decline in hyperexpanded clone frequencies was noted, and after one year, T-cell counts and TCRbeta diversity were mostly ascribed to newly produced T cells.

The library was generated by PCR. Data came from an Illumina HiSeq 2500. To normalize quantification of the TCRbeta repertoire, the TCR libraries were built with molecular barcoding that relied on unique molecular identifiers. TCRdb reanalyzed the raw reads on its own, using fastp at Q25 for trimming and MiXCR for clone calling, and kept in-frame beta chains. For every CDR3 protein sequence, its rows merge into one entry that carries the most common genes and DNA. Recorded for this sample are around 270,000 distinct CDR3 sequences; over 7% of them occurred a single time. 9.1% of the sample is taken by the ten largest. These TCRs' antigens remain unknown. Reading the label with the study, this specimen's treatment or condition is: allogeneic hematopoietic cell transplantation with graft depleted of TCRalphabeta T cells and CD19 B cells. This specimen consisted of peripheral blood, obtained 360 days after TCRalphabeta/CD19-depleted stem cell transplant. The origin of the receptors is a female patient aged 2-9 years who had a stem cell transplant for Fanconi anemia, so the T cells may come from the graft donor.

The chain carries TRBV11-1 and TRBJ1-1; tentative D call: TRBD1 (5 bases). This CDR3 comprises 14 residues. Looked up from germline, CDR1 is SGHAT and CDR2 is FQDESV (reference sequence). V lost 7 bases, J lost 2 bases, and 14 bases lay in between. Here the CDR3 reads CASNAYGANTEAFF. Written as DNA, the CDR3 is TGTGCCAGCAATGCTTACGGGGCCAACACTGAAGCTTTCTTT.

This clonotype occurred many times. The chain uses TRBV12-3 or TRBV12-4 and TRBJ1-2, with 8 bases matching TRBD1. J lost 8 bases, V lost 3 bases, and 5 bases had no gene match. The CDR3 is 13 residues long. The CDR3 DNA sequence: TGTGCCAGCAGTTTCAAAACAGGGGGAGGCTACACCTTC. Encoded protein: CASSFKTGGGYTF.

The table lists this clonotype with many counts. The rearrangement links TRBV5-1 to TRBJ2-3, with D tentatively TRBD1 or TRBD2 (6 bases each). This CDR3 contains 14 residues. CDR1 is SGHRS, CDR2 YFSETQ, per germline. V was trimmed by 5 bases and J by 0 bases, leaving 10 bases between them. CDR3 coding DNA: TGCGCCAGCAGACGGGGGCCTAGCACAGATACGCAGTATTTT. Translation gives CASRRGPSTDTQYF. The full variable domain, completed using reference TRBV5-1 and TRBJ2-3, is KAGVTQTPRYLIKTRGQQVTLSCSPISGHRSVSWYQQTPGQGLQFLFEYFSETQRNKGNFPGRFSGRQFSNSRSEMNVSTLELGDSALYLCASRRGPSTDTQYFGPGTRLTVL.

In this sample, this clonotype turned up many times. This chain connects TRBV29-1 to TRBJ1-2; D uncertain. Germline-derived CDR1 and CDR2 are SQVTM and ANQGSEA. This CDR3 contains 12 residues. The V gene lost 0 bases and the J gene lost 2 bases, with 4 bases spanning the gap. The DNA of the CDR3 is TGCAGCGTTGAAGAACTAAACTATGGCTACACCTTC. Translated: CSVEELNYGYTF.

This clonotype has ten or more counts. This chain uses TRBV29-1 with TRBJ2-5, with 8 nucleotides matching TRBD2. The CDR3 loop spans 11 amino acids. V lost 8 bases to trimming and J lost 5 bases; unmatched junction nucleotides: 4. The germline CDR1 and CDR2 sequences are SQVTM and ANQGSEA. CDR3 coding DNA: TGCAGCACAGCGGGAGCGGAGACCCAGTACTTC. Translation gives CSTAGAETQYF.

Many counts were recorded for this clonotype. V and J are TRBV3-1 and TRBJ2-7; tentatively, D is TRBD1 or TRBD2 (5 bases each). V was pared by 0 bases and J by 8 bases, with 14 bases between. Germline CDR1 and CDR2: LGHDT and YNNKEL (reference sequence). There are 14 residues in the CDR3. CDR3 region: CASSQEGTDRQQYF. For the CDR3, the DNA is TGTGCCAGCAGCCAAGAAGGGACCGATAGACAGCAGTACTTC.

A few counts support this clonotype. The chain has TRBV27 and TRBJ2-7, with 16 bases fitting TRBD2. J was trimmed by 4 bases and V by 5 bases; bases with no gene match: 8. Looked up from germline, CDR1 is MNHEY and CDR2 is SMNVEV (reference sequence). CDR3 size: 17 residues. This CDR3 is CASSPYPGLAGGYEQYF. Written as DNA, the CDR3 is TGTGCCAGCAGTCCCTATCCGGGACTAGCGGGAGGGTACGAGCAGTACTTC.

This clonotype showed up just once. A much larger clone is a single base away; this may be a read error. The rearrangement joins TRBV5-1 to TRBJ2-7, with 12 bases fitting TRBD2. CDR1 SGHRS and CDR2 YFSETQ come from the germline V gene. The CDR3 runs 14 residues. CDR3 nucleotide sequence: TGCGCCAGCAGCTCTAGCGGGAGGGCCTACGAGCAGAACTTC. It encodes CASSSSGRAYEQNF.

The chain recombines TRBV24-1 with TRBJ2-5, with TRBD2 as a possible D gene (6 bases). CDR1 and CDR2 (germline): KGHDR, SFDVKD. V was shortened by 3 bases and J by 2 bases, with 9 bases between the two germline ends. CDR3 size: 14 residues. CDR3 sequence: CATSDATRQETQYF. The DNA of the CDR3 is TGTGCCACCAGTGATGCGACTAGGCAAGAGACCCAGTACTTC.

There are a few counts of this clonotype. The chain combines TRBV11-2 with TRBJ2-1, with TRBD1 identical over 9 bases. V lost 5 bases and J lost 5; bases outside the gene matches: 4. Germline CDR1 SGHAT, CDR2 FQNNGV. The CDR3 sequence is 14 residues long. CDR3 nucleotide sequence: TGTGCCAGCAGCAAGACAGGGGGTAACAATGAGCAGTTCTTC. Encoded protein: CASSKTGGNNEQFF.

This clonotype was recorded at least ten times. The chain links TRBV20-1 to TRBJ2-4; 9 nucleotides agree with TRBD1. This CDR3 has 15 residues. Germline values: CDR1 DFQATT, CDR2 SNEGSKA (reference sequence). Germline trimming cut 4 bases from V and 7 bases from J; bases unmatched to any gene: 11. Here the CDR3 DNA reads TGCAGTGCTATAGATTCGGGACAGGGCGCTAACATTCAGTACTTC. It codes for CSAIDSGQGANIQYF.

This clonotype was found many times. This chain links TRBV15 with TRBJ2-5; 8 nucleotides align to TRBD2. There are 17 residues in the CDR3. The V gene end was trimmed by 0 bases and the J gene end by 6 bases; junction bases not matched to a gene: 12. CDR1 and CDR2 (germline): LNHNV, YYDKDF (reference sequence). The CDR3 protein is CATSRDGGGGLEKTQYF. The CDR3 coding sequence is TGTGCCACCAGCAGAGATGGAGGCGGGGGGCTGGAAAAGACCCAGTACTTC.